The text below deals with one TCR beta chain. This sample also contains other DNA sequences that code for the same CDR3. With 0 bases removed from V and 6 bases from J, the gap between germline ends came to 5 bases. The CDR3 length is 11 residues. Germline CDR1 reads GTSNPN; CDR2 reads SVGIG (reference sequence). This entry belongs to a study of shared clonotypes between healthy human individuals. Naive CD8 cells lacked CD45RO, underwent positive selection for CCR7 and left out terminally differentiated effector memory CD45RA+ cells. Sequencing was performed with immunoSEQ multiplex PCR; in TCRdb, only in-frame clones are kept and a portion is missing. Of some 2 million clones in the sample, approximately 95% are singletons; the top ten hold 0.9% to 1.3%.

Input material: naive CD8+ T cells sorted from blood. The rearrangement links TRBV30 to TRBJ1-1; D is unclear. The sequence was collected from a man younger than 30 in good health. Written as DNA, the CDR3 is TGTGCCTGGAGTGTAAGTGCTGAAGCTTTCTTT. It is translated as CAWSVSAEAFF.